Presented here are 9 T cell receptor beta chains from one specimen sequenced in a study of cytomegalovirus exposure and HLA in healthy donors. In the PCR, 60 Vbeta and 13 Jbeta primers were used. Generated by immunoSEQ multiplex PCR, the TCRdb table keeps only in-frame clones and is missing some. The data contain 100,000 or so clones, approximately 85% of them singletons. Sequencing used PBMCs. Receptors originate from a man aged 25-45 years in good health and CMV-seropositive.

CDR3 region: CASSFPPGTEAFF. In DNA, the CDR3 is TGTGCCAGCAGCTTCCCACCAGGCACTGAAGCTTTCTTT. V gene TRBV11-2 combines with J gene TRBJ1-1; D gene uncertain. Germline V CDR1 and CDR2: SGHAT, FQNNGV. This CDR3 comprises 13 residues. V was trimmed by 3 bases and J by 4 bases, leaving 9 bases between them. The full variable domain, completed using reference TRBV11-2 and TRBJ1-1, is EAGVAQSPRYKIIEKRQSVAFWCNPISGHATLYWYQQILGQGPKLLIQFQNNGVVDDSQLPKDRFSAERLKGVDSTLKIQPAKLEDSAVYLCASSFPPGTEAFFGQGTRLTVV.

The CDR3, as DNA: TGCGCCAGCAGCCAAGTCGGCGGGCCTGGGGCCAACGTCCTGACTTTC. It codes for CASSQVGGPGANVLTF. This chain links TRBV4-1 with TRBJ2-6; tentative D call: TRBD2 (5 bases). Germline CDR1 reads MGHRA; CDR2 reads YSYEKL. The CDR3 covers 16 residues. The V and J ends lost 1 base and 2 bases respectively, with 9 bases between them.

There are a few counts of this clone. This chain joins TRBV7-9 and TRBJ1-2, with 8 positions matching TRBD1. The junction had 14 bases not matched to a gene; V was cut back by 3 bases and J by 8 bases. This CDR3 spans 16 amino acids. The germline V gene has CDR1 SEHNR and CDR2 FQNEAQ (reference sequence). Here the CDR3 DNA reads TGTGCCAGCAGCTTTACACGGACAGGGAGGTTGGGAGGCTACACCTTC. Protein sequence: CASSFTRTGRLGGYTF. Drawing the rest from reference TRBV7-9 and TRBJ1-2, the complete variable domain is DTGVSQNPRHKITKRGQNVTFRCDPISEHNRLYWYRQTLGQGPEFLTYFQNEAQLEKSRLLSDRFSAERPKGSFSTLEIQRTEQGDSAMYLCASSFTRTGRLGGYTFGSGTRLTVV.

The chain carries TRBV7-2 and TRBJ2-2; the match to TRBD2 covers 10 bases. The CDR3 length is 18 residues. The V and J ends lost 8 bases and 0 bases, in that order; junction bases with no gene match: 12. Germline V gene data show CDR1 as SGHTA and CDR2 as FQGNSA. DNA for the CDR3: TGTGCCAGCGGTTTACTAGCGGGGCCGTTCGCGAACACCGGGGAGCTGTTTTTT. As protein: CASGLLAGPFANTGELFF.

The chain uses TRBV6-5 and TRBJ2-7, with D perhaps matching TRBD2 (5 bases). The ends were cut back, 6 bases at V and 4 bases at J, with 16 bases in the middle. The CDR3 sequence is 14 residues long. The V gene's germline CDR1 is MNHEY and CDR2 SVGAGI. The CDR3 sequence is CASRLQREFYEQYF. CDR3 DNA: TGTGCCAGCAGGCTCCAGAGGGAGTTTTACGAGCAGTACTTC.

The chain links TRBV27 to TRBJ2-1, with D perhaps TRBD2 (6 bases). Looked up from germline, CDR1 is MNHEY and CDR2 is SMNVEV (reference sequence). This CDR3 spans 16 amino acids. V was cut by 7 bases and J by 4 bases, with 20 bases left in between. CDR3 sequence (DNA): TGTGCCAGCACTTCCCCTGGCGGGAAATTTTACAATGAGCAGTTCTTC. Its protein is CASTSPGGKFYNEQFF.

The V gene is TRBV29-1, the J gene TRBJ2-1, with 14 bases fitting TRBD2. In germline, CDR1 is SQVTM, CDR2 ANQGSEA. V shed 7 bases and J 0 bases; nucleotides not matched to a gene: 8. The CDR3 is 17 residues long. The CDR3 DNA is TGCAGCGCCCTGGGACTAGCGGGAGAGGGCTCCTACAATGAGCAGTTCTTC. It encodes CSALGLAGEGSYNEQFF.

J is TRBJ2-1 and V is TRBV7-9; D is unresolved. V was shortened by 3 bases and J by 0 bases, with 6 bases between the two germline ends. The germline CDR1 and CDR2 sequences are SEHNR and FQNEAQ (reference sequence). The length of the CDR3 is 14 residues. This chain's CDR3 is CASSLSTSYNEQFF. The DNA of the CDR3 is TGTGCCAGCAGCTTGTCTACCTCCTACAATGAGCAGTTCTTC.

The V call is TRBV5-6, the J call TRBJ1-4, with D perhaps TRBD1 (5 bases). Trimming stripped 4 bases from V and 2 bases from J, with 15 bases between. This CDR3 is built from 16 residues. Germline assignment: CDR1 SGHDT and CDR2 YYEEEE. The CDR3 bases are TGTGCCAGCAGCCCCCGGGGGGGTTGGACTAATGAAAAACTGTTTTTT. This sequence encodes CASSPRGGWTNEKLFF.